The present TCR beta chain was sequenced within a study of identical twins. Of note for this clonotype: Its antigen is unidentified.

Study observations and caveats: Cord blood beta clonotypes that were abundant carried fewer insertions, and memory repertoires showed no such trend.

Trimming pared 2 bases from V and 7 bases from J, leaving 18 bases between. This CDR3 spans 15 amino acids. The germline CDR1 and CDR2 sequences are DFQATT and SNEGSKA (reference sequence). TCRdb re-derived calls from the 5' RACE reads in MiXCR, one entry per CDR3 protein. The data show nearly 250,000 distinct CDR3 sequences, 5.5% to 7% seen once. These data were also filed under a second study, of yellow fever vaccine responses in identical twins.

The receptor's source is a woman aged 18-29 years in good health. Specimen: memory (CD45RO+) T cells sorted from blood. The chain uses TRBV20-1 and TRBJ2-1; the D is unclear. The CDR3, as DNA: TGCAGTGCTAGACCCCTTCAGGTGGGGTGGAATGAGCAGTTCTTC. This gives the protein CSARPLQVGWNEQFF.